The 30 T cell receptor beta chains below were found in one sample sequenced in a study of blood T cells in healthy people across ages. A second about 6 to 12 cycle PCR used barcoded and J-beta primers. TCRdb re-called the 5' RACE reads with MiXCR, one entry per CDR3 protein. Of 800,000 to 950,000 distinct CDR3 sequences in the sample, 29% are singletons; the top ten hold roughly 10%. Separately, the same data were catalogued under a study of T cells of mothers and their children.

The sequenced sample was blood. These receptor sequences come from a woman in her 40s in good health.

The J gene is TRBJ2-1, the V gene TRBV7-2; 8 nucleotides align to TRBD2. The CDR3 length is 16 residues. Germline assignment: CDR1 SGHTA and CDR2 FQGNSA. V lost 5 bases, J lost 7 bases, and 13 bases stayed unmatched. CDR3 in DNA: TGTGCCAGCAGCCGTTTTTCGGGGGGGCTGGGAAATGAGCAGTTCTTC. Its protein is CASSRFSGGLGNEQFF.

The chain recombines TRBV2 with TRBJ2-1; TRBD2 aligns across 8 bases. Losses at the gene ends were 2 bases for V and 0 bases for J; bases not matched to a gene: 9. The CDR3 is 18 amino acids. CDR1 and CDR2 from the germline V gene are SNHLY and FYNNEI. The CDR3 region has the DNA TGTGCCAGCAGTGAATCAAGGGGACGGGGGGGCTCCTACAATGAGCAGTTCTTC. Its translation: CASSESRGRGGSYNEQFF.

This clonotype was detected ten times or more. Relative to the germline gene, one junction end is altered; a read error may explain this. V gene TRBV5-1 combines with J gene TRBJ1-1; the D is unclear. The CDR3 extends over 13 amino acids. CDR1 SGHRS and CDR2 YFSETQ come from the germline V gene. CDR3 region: CASSLEGSTEAFF. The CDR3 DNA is TGTGCCAGCAGCTTAGAGGGAAGCACTGAAGCTTTCTTT.

The CDR3 DNA reads TGTGCCAGCAGCCCCATGGCAGCTCTCTACGAGCAGTACTTC. Residues: CASSPMAALYEQYF. The chain has TRBV28 and TRBJ2-7, with D unclear. This CDR3 has 14 amino acids. The germline V and J ends were trimmed by 6 bases and 3 bases, with 15 bases remaining between them. The germline V gene encodes CDR1 MDHEN and CDR2 SYDVKM.

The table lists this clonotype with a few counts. As DNA, the CDR3 is TGCGCCAGCAGCCAAGACTATCGACCCGGGACAGGAGAGGACGGCTACACCTTC. This encodes CASSQDYRPGTGEDGYTF. This chain uses TRBV4-3 with TRBJ1-2; 8 positions match TRBD1. CDR3 size: 18 residues. Trimming cost V 0 bases and J 8 bases; bases outside gene matches: 17. Germline V CDR1 and CDR2: LGHNA, YSLEER.

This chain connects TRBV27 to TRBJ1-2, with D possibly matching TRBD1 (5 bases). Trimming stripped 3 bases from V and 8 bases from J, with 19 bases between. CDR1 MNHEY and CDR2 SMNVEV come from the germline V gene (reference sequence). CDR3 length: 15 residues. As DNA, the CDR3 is TGTGCCAGCAGTTTTCTTCCTGCGGAGGGGTTCGGCTACACCTTC. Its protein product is CASSFLPAEGFGYTF.

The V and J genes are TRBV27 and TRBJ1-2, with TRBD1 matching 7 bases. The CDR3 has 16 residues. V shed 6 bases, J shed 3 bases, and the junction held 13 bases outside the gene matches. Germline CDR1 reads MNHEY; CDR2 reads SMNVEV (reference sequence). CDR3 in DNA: TGTGCCAGCAGGGGACGGGCAGGGGGGATTTACTATGGCTACACCTTC. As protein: CASRGRAGGIYYGYTF.

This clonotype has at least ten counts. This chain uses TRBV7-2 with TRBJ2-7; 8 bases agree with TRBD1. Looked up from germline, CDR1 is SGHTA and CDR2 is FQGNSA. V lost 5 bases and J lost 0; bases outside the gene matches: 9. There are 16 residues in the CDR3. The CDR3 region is CASSPQTGGSSYEQYF. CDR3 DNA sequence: TGTGCCAGCAGCCCCCAAACAGGGGGGAGCTCCTACGAGCAGTACTTC.

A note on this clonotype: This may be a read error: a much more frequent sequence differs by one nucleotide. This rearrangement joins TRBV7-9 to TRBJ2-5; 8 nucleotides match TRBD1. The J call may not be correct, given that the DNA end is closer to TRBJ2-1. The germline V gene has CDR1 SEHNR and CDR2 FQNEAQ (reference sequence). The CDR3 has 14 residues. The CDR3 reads CASSFAQGEETQFF. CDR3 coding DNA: TGTGCCAGCAGCTTCGCACAGGGGGAAGAGACCCAGTTCTTC.

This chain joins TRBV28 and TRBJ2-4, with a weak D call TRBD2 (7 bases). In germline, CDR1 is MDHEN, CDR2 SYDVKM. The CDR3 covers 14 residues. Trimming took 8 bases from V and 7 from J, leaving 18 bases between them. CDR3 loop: CASAPARGGNIQYF. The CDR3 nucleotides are TGTGCCAGCGCTCCGGCCAGGGGAGGGAACATTCAGTACTTC.

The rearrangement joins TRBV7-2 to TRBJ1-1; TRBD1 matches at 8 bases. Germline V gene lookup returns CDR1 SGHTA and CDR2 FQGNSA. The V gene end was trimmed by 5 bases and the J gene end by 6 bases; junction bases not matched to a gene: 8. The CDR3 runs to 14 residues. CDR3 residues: CASSPWTGKAEAFF. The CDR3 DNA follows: TGTGCCAGCAGCCCCTGGACAGGGAAGGCTGAAGCTTTCTTT.

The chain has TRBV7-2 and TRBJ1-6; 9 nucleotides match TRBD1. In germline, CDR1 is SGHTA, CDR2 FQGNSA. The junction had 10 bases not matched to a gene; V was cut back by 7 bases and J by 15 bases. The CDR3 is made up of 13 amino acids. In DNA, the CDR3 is TGTGCCAGCACCTTTACCGGGACAGGGATCCTCCACTTT. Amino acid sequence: CASTFTGTGILHF.

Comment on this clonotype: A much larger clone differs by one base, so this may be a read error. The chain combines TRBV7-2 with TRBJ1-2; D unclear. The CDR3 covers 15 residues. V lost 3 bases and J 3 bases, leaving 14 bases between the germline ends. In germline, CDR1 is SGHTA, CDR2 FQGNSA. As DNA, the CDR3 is TGTGCCAGCAGCTTGACGGACGGAGTAGACTATGGCTACACCTTC. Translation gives CASSLTDGVDYGYTF.

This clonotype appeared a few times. CDR3 protein: CASSSPGYNEQYF. The CDR3, as DNA: TGTGCCAGCAGTTCCCCCGGCTACAATGAGCAGTACTTC. This chain links TRBV28 with TRBJ2-4; D is unclear. The CDR3 loop spans 13 amino acids. Trimming took off 4 bases at V and 13 bases at J, with 17 bases between the two ends. CDR1 is MDHEN, CDR2 SYDVKM, per germline.

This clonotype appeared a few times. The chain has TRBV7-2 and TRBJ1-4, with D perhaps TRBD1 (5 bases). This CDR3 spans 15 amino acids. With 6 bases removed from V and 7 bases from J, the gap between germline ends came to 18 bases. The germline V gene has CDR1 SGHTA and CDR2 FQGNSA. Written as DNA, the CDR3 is TGTGCCAGCAGTATACAGGCGGGAGGTGGTGAAAAACTGTTTTTT. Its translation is CASSIQAGGGEKLFF.

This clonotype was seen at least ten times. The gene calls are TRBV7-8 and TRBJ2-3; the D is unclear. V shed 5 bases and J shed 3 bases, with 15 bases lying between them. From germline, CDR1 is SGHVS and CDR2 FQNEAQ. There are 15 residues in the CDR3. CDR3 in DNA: TGTGCCAGCAGCACTATCCTCTCGCTGACAGATACGCAGTATTTT. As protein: CASSTILSLTDTQYF.

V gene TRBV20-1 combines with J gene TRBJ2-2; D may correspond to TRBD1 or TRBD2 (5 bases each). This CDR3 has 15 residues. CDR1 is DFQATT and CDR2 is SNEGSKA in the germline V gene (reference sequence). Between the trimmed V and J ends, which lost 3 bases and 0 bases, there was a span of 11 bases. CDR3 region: CSARSGPANTGELFF. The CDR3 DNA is TGCAGTGCTAGGTCGGGACCAGCGAACACCGGGGAGCTGTTTTTT.

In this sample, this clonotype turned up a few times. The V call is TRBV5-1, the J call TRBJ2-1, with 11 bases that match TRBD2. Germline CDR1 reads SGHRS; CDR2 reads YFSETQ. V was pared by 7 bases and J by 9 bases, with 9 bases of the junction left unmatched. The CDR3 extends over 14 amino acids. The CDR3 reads CASVPSGGQSEQFF. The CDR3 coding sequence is TGCGCCAGCGTACCTAGCGGGGGGCAGAGTGAGCAGTTCTTC. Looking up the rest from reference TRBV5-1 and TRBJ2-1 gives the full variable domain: KAGVTQTPRYLIKTRGQQVTLSCSPISGHRSVSWYQQTPGQGLQFLFEYFSETQRNKGNFPGRFSGRQFSNSRSEMNVSTLELGDSALYLCASVPSGGQSEQFFGPGTRLTVL.

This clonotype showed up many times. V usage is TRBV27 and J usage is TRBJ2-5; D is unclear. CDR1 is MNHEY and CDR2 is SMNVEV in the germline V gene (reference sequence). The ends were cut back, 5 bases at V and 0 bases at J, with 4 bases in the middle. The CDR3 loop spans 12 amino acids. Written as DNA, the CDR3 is TGTGCCAGCAGTCACTACCAAGAGACCCAGTACTTC. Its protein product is CASSHYQETQYF.

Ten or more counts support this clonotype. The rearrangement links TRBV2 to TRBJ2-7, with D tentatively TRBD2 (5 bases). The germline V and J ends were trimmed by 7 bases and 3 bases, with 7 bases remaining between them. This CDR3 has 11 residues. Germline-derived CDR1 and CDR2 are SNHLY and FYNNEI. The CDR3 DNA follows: TGTGCCAGCACACGGGGCTACGAGCAGTACTTC. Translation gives CASTRGYEQYF. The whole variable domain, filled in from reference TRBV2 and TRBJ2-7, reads EPEVTQTPSHQVTQMGQEVILRCVPISNHLYFYWYRQILGQKVEFLVSFYNNEISEKSEIFDDQFSVERPDGSNFTLKIRSTKLEDSAMYFCASTRGYEQYFGPGTRLTVT.

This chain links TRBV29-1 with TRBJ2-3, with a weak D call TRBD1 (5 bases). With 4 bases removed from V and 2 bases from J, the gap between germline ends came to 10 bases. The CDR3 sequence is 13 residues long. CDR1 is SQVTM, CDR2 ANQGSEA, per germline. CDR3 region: CSVGAGLTDTQYF. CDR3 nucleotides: TGCAGCGTTGGCGCAGGGCTCACAGATACGCAGTATTTT.

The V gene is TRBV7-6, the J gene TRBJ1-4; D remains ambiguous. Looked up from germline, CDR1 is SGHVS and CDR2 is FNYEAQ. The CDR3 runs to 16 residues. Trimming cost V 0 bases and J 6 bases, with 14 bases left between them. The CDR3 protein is CASSLAWRARDEKLFF. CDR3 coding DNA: TGTGCCAGCAGCTTAGCGTGGAGGGCGCGGGATGAAAAACTGTTTTTT.

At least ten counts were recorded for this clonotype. The CDR3 DNA reads as TGTGCCAGCAGTTACTCGAATCCATCACTTGAGCAGTTCTTC. It yields the protein CASSYSNPSLEQFF. This chain uses TRBV6-2 or TRBV6-3 with TRBJ2-1, with unresolved D. Deletions cut 0 bases from V and 9 bases from J, with 12 bases between. There are 14 residues in the CDR3. CDR1 is MNHEY, CDR2 SVGEGT, per germline.

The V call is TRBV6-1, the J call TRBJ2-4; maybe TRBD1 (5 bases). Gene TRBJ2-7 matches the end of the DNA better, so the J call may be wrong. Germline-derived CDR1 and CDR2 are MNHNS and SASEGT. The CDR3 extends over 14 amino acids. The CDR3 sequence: CASSEDTGRYEQYF. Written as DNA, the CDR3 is TGTGCCAGCAGTGAAGATACAGGCCGCTACGAGCAGTACTTC.

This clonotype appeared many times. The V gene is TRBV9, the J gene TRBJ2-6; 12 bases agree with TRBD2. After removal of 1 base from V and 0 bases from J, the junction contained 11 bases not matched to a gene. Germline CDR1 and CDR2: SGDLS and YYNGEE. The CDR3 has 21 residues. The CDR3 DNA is TGTGCCAGCAGCGTAAGGACTAGCGGGGTGACGACCGACTCTGGGGCCAACGTCCTGACTTTC. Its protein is CASSVRTSGVTTDSGANVLTF.

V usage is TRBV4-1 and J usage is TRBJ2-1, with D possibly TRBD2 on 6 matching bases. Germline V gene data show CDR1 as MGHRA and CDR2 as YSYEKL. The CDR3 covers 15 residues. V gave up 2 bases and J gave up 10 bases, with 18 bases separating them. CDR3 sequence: CASSQPAHIRGEQFF. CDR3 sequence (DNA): TGCGCCAGCAGCCAACCGGCACATATTCGGGGGGAGCAGTTCTTC.

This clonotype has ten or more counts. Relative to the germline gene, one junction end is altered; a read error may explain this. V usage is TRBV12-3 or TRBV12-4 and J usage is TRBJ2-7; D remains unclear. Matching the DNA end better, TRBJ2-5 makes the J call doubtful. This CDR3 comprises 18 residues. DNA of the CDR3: TGTACCAGCAGTTTGGGCTTATTTCGGCAGCCGGGCGAGGAGACCCAGTACTTC. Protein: CTSSLGLFRQPGEETQYF.

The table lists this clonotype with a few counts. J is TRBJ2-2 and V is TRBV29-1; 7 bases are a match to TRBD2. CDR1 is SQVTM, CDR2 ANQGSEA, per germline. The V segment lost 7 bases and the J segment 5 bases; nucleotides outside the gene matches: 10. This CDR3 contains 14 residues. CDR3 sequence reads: CSARTSWRTGELFF. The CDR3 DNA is TGCAGCGCCCGGACTAGTTGGCGGACCGGGGAGCTGTTTTTT.

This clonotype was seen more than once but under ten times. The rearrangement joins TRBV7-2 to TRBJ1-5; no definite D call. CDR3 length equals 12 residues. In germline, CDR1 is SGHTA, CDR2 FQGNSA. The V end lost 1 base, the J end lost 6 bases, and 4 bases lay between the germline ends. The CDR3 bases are TGTGCCAGCAGCTTAGTGTTTCAGCCCCAGCATTTT. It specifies CASSLVFQPQHF.

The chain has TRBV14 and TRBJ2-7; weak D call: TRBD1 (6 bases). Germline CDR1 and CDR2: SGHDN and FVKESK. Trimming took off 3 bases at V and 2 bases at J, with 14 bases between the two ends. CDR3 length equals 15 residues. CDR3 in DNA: TGTGCCAGCAGCCACGTGACAGGCGGACCCTACGAGCAGTACTTC. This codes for CASSHVTGGPYEQYF. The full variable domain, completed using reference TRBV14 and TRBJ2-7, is EAGVTQFPSHSVIEKGQTVTLRCDPISGHDNLYWYRRVMGKEIKFLLHFVKESKQDESGMPNNRFLAERTGGTYSTLKVQPAELEDSGVYFCASSHVTGGPYEQYFGPGTRLTVT.